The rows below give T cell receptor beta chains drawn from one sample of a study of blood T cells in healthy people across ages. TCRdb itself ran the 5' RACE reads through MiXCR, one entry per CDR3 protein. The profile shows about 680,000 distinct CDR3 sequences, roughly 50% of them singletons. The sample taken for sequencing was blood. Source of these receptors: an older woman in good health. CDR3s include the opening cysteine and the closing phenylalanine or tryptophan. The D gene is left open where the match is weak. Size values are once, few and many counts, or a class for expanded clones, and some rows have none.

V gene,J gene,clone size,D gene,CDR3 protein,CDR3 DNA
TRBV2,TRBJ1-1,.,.,CASSYAGRETEAFF,TGTGCCAGCAGTTACGCAGGGAGGGAGACTGAAGCTTTCTTT
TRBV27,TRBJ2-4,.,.,CASTPGSFGTAKNIQYF,TGTGCCAGTACGCCCGGGTCCTTCGGGACAGCCAAAAACATTCAGTACTTC
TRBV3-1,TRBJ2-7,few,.,CASSQGTGYEQYF,TGTGCCAGCAGTCAAGGTACGGGATACGAGCAGTACTTC
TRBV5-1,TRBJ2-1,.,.,CDSSLQGYNVHFF,TGCGACAGCAGCTTGCAGGGGTACAATGTGCACTTCTTC
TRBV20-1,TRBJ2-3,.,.,CSAIAGEGGTDTQYF,TGCAGTGCTATTGCCGGAGAGGGAGGCACAGATACGCAGTATTTT
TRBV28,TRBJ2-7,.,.,CASTESSYEQYF,TGTGCCAGCACCGAGAGCAGCTACGAGCAGTACTTC
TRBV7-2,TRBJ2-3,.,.,CASSLIRSTDTQYF,TGTGCCAGCAGCTTAATTAGGAGCACAGATACGCAGTATTTT
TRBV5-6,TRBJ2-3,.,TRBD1,CASSLLGQGRADTQYF,TGTGCCAGCAGCTTGTTAGGACAGGGCCGCGCAGATACGCAGTATTTT
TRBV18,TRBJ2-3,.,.,CASSPPGGGGDTQYF,TGTGCCAGCTCACCACCGGGGGGTGGCGGAGATACGCAGTATTTT
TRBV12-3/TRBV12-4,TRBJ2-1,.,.,CASMDSSYNEQFF,TGTGCCAGTATGGACAGCTCCTACAATGAGCAGTTCTTC